Following are 29 T cell receptor beta chains from one sample sequenced in a study of cytomegalovirus exposure and HLA in healthy donors. With 60 Vbeta and 13 Jbeta primers, the PCR was carried out. Here immunoSEQ multiplex PCR was the method, and the copy in TCRdb shows in-frame clones only, minus some. The repertoire holds a few hundred thousand clones, 70% to 80% seen once, with roughly 3% in the top ten. Sequences were obtained from PBMCs. These receptors were taken from a woman between 25 and 40 years old in good health and CMV-seronegative.

The CDR3 nucleotides read TGTGCCAGCGGCCTGACTAGGAACACCGGGGAGCTGTTTTTT. It codes for CASGLTRNTGELFF. The rearrangement uses TRBV2 and TRBJ2-2; perhaps TRBD2 as D (6 bases). Germline assignment: CDR1 SNHLY and CDR2 FYNNEI. The V and J ends lost 8 bases and 1 base respectively, with 11 bases between them. CDR3 length: 14 amino acids.

The chain joins TRBV9 to TRBJ1-1; D remains ambiguous. The CDR3 contains 14 residues. With 6 bases removed from V and 1 base from J, the gap between germline ends came to 13 bases. Per germline, CDR1 SGDLS and CDR2 YYNGEE. The CDR3 loop is CASTPLAGNTEAFF. The CDR3 DNA follows: TGTGCCAGCACCCCGTTGGCAGGGAACACTGAAGCTTTCTTT.

This clone was counted a few times. The chain joins TRBV27 to TRBJ1-1, with 7 bases lining up with TRBD1. Germline CDR1 reads MNHEY; CDR2 reads SMNVEV (reference sequence). Trimming at V came to 4 bases and at J to 4 bases, leaving 6 bases not matched to a gene. The CDR3 is 14 residues long. The CDR3 sequence: CASSWDSLGTEAFF. The CDR3 DNA is TGTGCCAGCAGTTGGGACAGTCTGGGCACTGAAGCTTTCTTT.

This clone was observed a handful of times. The chain joins TRBV29-1 to TRBJ2-7; TRBD1 is a possible D gene (5 bases). Per the germline V gene, CDR1 is SQVTM and CDR2 is ANQGSEA. CDR3 length: 13 residues. V was pared by 4 bases and J by 4 bases, with 14 bases between. The CDR3 spells CSVVVAGLYEQYF. CDR3 DNA: TGCAGCGTTGTTGTGGCAGGGTTATACGAGCAGTACTTC.

The chain uses TRBV27 and TRBJ1-2, with TRBD1 as a possible D gene (5 bases). The germline V and J ends were trimmed by 2 bases and 6 bases, with 19 bases remaining between them. CDR1 and CDR2 (germline): MNHEY, SMNVEV (reference sequence). The CDR3 loop spans 16 amino acids. The CDR3 loop is CASSLRYGREGDGYTF. The CDR3 DNA sequence: TGTGCCAGCAGTTTACGTTATGGCAGGGAGGGCGATGGCTACACCTTC.

This chain links TRBV19 with TRBJ1-2; TRBD1 is a possible D gene (5 bases). The CDR3 is made up of 16 amino acids. V was trimmed by 3 bases and J by 6 bases, leaving 20 bases between them. Germline V lookup: CDR1 LNHDA, CDR2 SQIVND (reference sequence). The CDR3 nucleotides are TGTGCCAGTAGTATGATGGGGCAGGGCCGTCTCAATGGCTACACCTTC. This gives the protein CASSMMGQGRLNGYTF.

The chain links TRBV11-2 to TRBJ2-1; D is uncertain. The germline V and J ends were trimmed by 1 base and 1 base, with 8 bases remaining between them. The CDR3 is 15 residues long. Germline CDR1 reads SGHAT; CDR2 reads FQNNGV. The CDR3 region has the DNA TGTGCCAGCAGCTTAGGGGCGTTATCCTACAATGAGCAGTTCTTC. This gives the protein CASSLGALSYNEQFF.

J is TRBJ2-7 and V is TRBV29-1, with 9 bases matching TRBD1. With 1 base clipped from V and 3 bases from J, the junction kept 7 bases outside the gene matches. The CDR3 runs 15 residues. Germline V CDR1 and CDR2: SQVTM, ANQGSEA. CDR3 sequence: CSVEAPRDRDYEQYF. The DNA for the CDR3 is TGCAGCGTTGAAGCACCCCGGGACAGGGACTACGAGCAGTACTTC.

The chain has TRBV18 and TRBJ1-6, with D unclear. The germline CDR1 and CDR2 sequences are KGHSH and LQKENI. The CDR3 is made up of 13 amino acids. Trimming left V 4 bases short and J 9 bases short, with 10 bases between. The CDR3 coding sequence is TGTGCCAGCTCACAATACGAGGGTTCACCCCTCCACTTT. Its translation is CASSQYEGSPLHF.

The rearrangement joins TRBV5-1 to TRBJ2-1; D possibly corresponds to TRBD2 (5 bases). Trimming cost V 0 bases and J 1 base, with 8 bases left between them. The CDR3 spans 15 residues. The germline V gene has CDR1 SGHRS and CDR2 YFSETQ. CDR3 bases: TGCGCCAGCAGCTTGGACATAGCGTCCTACAATGAGCAGTTCTTC. This codes for CASSLDIASYNEQFF.

This chain joins TRBV7-2 and TRBJ2-7, with 11 bases fitting TRBD2. V dropped 5 bases and J dropped 2; count of bases not matched to a gene: 5. This CDR3 is built from 15 residues. Germline CDR1 is SGHTA and CDR2 is FQGNSA. DNA of the CDR3: TGTGCCAGCAGCCTTACTAGCGGGGGCCCCTACGAGCAGTACTTC. Translated, it gives CASSLTSGGPYEQYF.

This clone has only one observation. The V and J genes are TRBV25-1 and TRBJ1-4, with D uncertain. The ends were cut back, 5 bases at V and 7 bases at J, with 5 bases in the middle. This CDR3 comprises 11 residues. Germline CDR1 reads MGHDK; CDR2 reads SYGVNS. In DNA, the CDR3 is TGTGCCAGCAGTCTGAGTGAAAAACTGTTTTTT. This sequence encodes CASSLSEKLFF. The variable domain in full, with the rest retrieved from reference TRBV25-1 and TRBJ1-4, is EADIYQTPRYLVIGTGKKITLECSQTMGHDKMYWYQQDPGMELHLIHYSYGVNSTEKGDLSSESTVSRIRTEHFPLTLESARPSHTSQYLCASSLSEKLFFGSGTQLSVL.

The chain links TRBV7-9 to TRBJ2-5; 7 nucleotides agree with TRBD1. The ends lost 5 bases at V and 2 bases at J; junction bases unmatched: 5. From germline, CDR1 is SEHNR and CDR2 FQNEAQ (reference sequence). The CDR3 extends over 14 amino acids. This chain's CDR3 is CASSLRQGQETQYF. CDR3 sequence (DNA): TGTGCCAGCAGCCTTAGACAGGGACAAGAGACCCAGTACTTC.

This chain joins TRBV21-1 and TRBJ2-7; TRBD2 is the table's D call, not checked against the DNA. TRBV21-1 represents a pseudogene. The CDR3 is 12 amino acids. In DNA, the CDR3 is TGTGCCAGCAGCCCTTACTCGGAGGAGCAGTACTTC. Its translation is CASSPYSEEQYF.

This chain uses TRBV7-8 with TRBJ2-7; TRBD2 might be the D (6 bases). The CDR3 has 14 residues. The germline CDR1 and CDR2 sequences are SGHVS and FQNEAQ. Trimming cost V 1 base and J 2 bases, with 9 bases left between them. The CDR3 DNA sequence: TGTGCCAGCAGCTTAGGGGGGGAGCCCTACGAGCAGTACTTC. Protein product: CASSLGGEPYEQYF.

The V call is TRBV6-1, the J call TRBJ2-7, with 7 bases aligning to TRBD1. J was trimmed by 4 bases and V by 7 bases; bases with no gene match: 10. This CDR3 comprises 14 residues. The germline V gene encodes CDR1 MNHNS and CDR2 SASEGT. DNA for the CDR3: TGTGCCAGCACCGGGACAGAAGGCCCTTACGAGCAGTACTTC. It codes for CASTGTEGPYEQYF.

V and J are TRBV5-1 and TRBJ2-1; 13 bases map to TRBD2. This CDR3 has 15 residues. V lost 3 bases, J lost 5 bases, and 2 bases stayed unmatched. CDR1 SGHRS and CDR2 YFSETQ come from the germline V gene. The CDR3 spells CASSSTSGGDNEQFF. CDR3 in DNA: TGCGCCAGCAGCTCAACTAGCGGGGGGGACAATGAGCAGTTCTTC.

J is TRBJ1-1 and V is TRBV27, with D possibly matching TRBD1 (5 bases). Trimming stripped 1 base from V and 1 base from J, with 7 bases between. The germline CDR1 and CDR2 sequences are MNHEY and SMNVEV (reference sequence). The CDR3 covers 14 residues. CDR3 residues: CASSLLGENTEAFF. As DNA, the CDR3 is TGTGCCAGCAGTTTATTAGGGGAGAACACTGAAGCTTTCTTT.

This clone appeared a single time. The chain couples TRBV27 to TRBJ2-5; 8 nucleotides align to TRBD2. The DNA end is a closer match to TRBJ2-7, so the J assignment may be wrong. The CDR3 consists of 14 residues. Looked up from germline, CDR1 is MNHEY and CDR2 is SMNVEV (reference sequence). As DNA, the CDR3 is TGTGCCAGCAGTTTAACTAGCGGAATATACGAGCAGTACTTC. Translating it yields CASSLTSGIYEQYF.

This rearrangement joins TRBV29-1 to TRBJ2-7; 10 bases fit TRBD1. Per germline, CDR1 SQVTM and CDR2 ANQGSEA. The CDR3 has 18 amino acids. The CDR3 region is CSVGGVGTGASSSYEQYF. The DNA of the CDR3 is TGCTCCGTTGGGGGGGTCGGGACAGGGGCCTCTAGCTCCTACGAGCAGTACTTC.

V is TRBV6-1 and J is TRBJ2-3; D possibly corresponds to TRBD2 (5 bases). The CDR3 contains 13 residues. V was cut by 7 bases and J by 3 bases, with 11 bases left in between. Germline V lookup: CDR1 MNHNS, CDR2 SASEGT. This CDR3 reads CASNAGRTDTQYF. The CDR3 DNA is TGTGCCAGCAATGCGGGTAGGACAGATACGCAGTATTTT.

The chain recombines TRBV27 with TRBJ2-7; TRBD2 is a possible D gene (5 bases). CDR1 is MNHEY, CDR2 SMNVEV, per germline (reference sequence). CDR3 length: 13 residues. Trimming pared 8 bases from V and 4 bases from J, leaving 15 bases between. This CDR3 reads CASATITGYEQYF. The CDR3 coding sequence is TGTGCCAGCGCTACTATCACGGGATACGAGCAGTACTTC.

In this sample, this clone turned up a few times. This sequence joins TRBV27 and TRBJ1-5; 7 bases agree with TRBD1. With V trimmed by 6 bases and J by 2 bases, 13 bases remained unmatched. This CDR3 is 17 amino acids long. Germline V gene data show CDR1 as MNHEY and CDR2 as SMNVEV (reference sequence). CDR3 nucleotides: TGTGCCAGCAGACCTGACAGGGTGGGGGCGGGCAATCAGCCCCAGCATTTT. Translation gives CASRPDRVGAGNQPQHF.

The chain uses TRBV4-1 and TRBJ1-1, with D possibly TRBD1 on 5 matching bases. Trimming stripped 5 bases from V and 8 bases from J, with 6 bases between. The CDR3 consists of 10 residues. The germline V gene has CDR1 MGHRA and CDR2 YSYEKL. The CDR3 region is CASSGAEAFF. The CDR3 bases are TGCGCCAGCAGCGGGGCAGAAGCTTTCTTT.

This clone has more than one count but fewer than ten. The chain carries TRBV7-8 and TRBJ1-4, with TRBD1 matching 7 bases. The V segment lost 3 bases and the J segment 8 bases; nucleotides outside the gene matches: 12. The CDR3 loop spans 16 amino acids. Germline values: CDR1 SGHVS, CDR2 FQNEAQ. In DNA form, the CDR3 reads TGTGCCAGCAGCTTTGTCGGAGACAGGGTCGGCGAAAAACTGTTTTTT. Its translation is CASSFVGDRVGEKLFF.

This clone was found a few times. The chain uses TRBV19 and TRBJ1-5; the match to TRBD1 covers 8 bases. CDR1 and CDR2 from the germline V gene are LNHDA and SQIVND (reference sequence). V was clipped by 5 bases and J by 7 bases; unmatched bases: 4. The CDR3 length is 13 residues. For the CDR3, the DNA is TGTGCCAGTAGTCCACAGGGGGAACAGCCCCAGCATTTT. Amino acids: CASSPQGEQPQHF.

A single count supports this clone. The V call is TRBV19, the J call TRBJ2-2; TRBD2 matches 10 bases. The CDR3 runs 18 residues. CDR1 and CDR2 from the germline V gene are LNHDA and SQIVND (reference sequence). The V gene end was trimmed by 3 bases and the J gene end by 4 bases; junction bases not matched to a gene: 11. DNA for the CDR3: TGTGCCAGTAGTATCGAGCTAGCGGGAGAGGAGGGCACCGGGGAGCTGTTTTTT. It is translated as CASSIELAGEEGTGELFF.

As regards this clone: A read error may produce the germline difference seen at one junction end. The chain couples TRBV7-9 to TRBJ2-1; D is unresolved. Germline V gene sequence: CDR1 SEHNR, CDR2 FQNEAQ (reference sequence). CDR3 length: 12 amino acids. The CDR3: CSSSVTLYEQFF. The CDR3 DNA sequence: TGTTCCAGCAGCGTCACTTTGTATGAGCAGTTCTTC.

The rearrangement uses TRBV27 and TRBJ2-7; possible D gene TRBD2, 6 bases. Germline values: CDR1 MNHEY, CDR2 SMNVEV (reference sequence). The CDR3 consists of 15 residues. V was trimmed by 0 bases and J by 3 bases, leaving 12 bases between them. Here the CDR3 reads CASSLSSGVGYEQYF. In DNA, the CDR3 is TGTGCCAGCAGTTTATCGTCGGGGGTAGGCTACGAGCAGTACTTC.